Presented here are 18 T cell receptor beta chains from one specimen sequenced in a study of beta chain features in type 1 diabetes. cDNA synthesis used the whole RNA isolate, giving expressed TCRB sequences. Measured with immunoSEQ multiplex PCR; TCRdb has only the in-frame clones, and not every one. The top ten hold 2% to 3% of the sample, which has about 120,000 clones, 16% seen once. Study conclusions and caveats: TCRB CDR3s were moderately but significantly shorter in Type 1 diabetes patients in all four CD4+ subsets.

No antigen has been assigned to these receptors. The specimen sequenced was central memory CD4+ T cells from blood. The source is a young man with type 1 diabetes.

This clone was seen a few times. CDR3 nucleotide sequence: TGTGCCTGCCTCCTGGCAGGGGGCGGAAATTCACCCCTCCACTTT. Residues: CACLLAGGGNSPLHF. J is TRBJ1-6 and V is TRBV30; 8 nucleotides line up with TRBD1. Per germline, CDR1 GTSNPN and CDR2 SVGIG (reference sequence). V lost 6 bases to trimming and J lost 7 bases; unmatched junction nucleotides: 11. The length of the CDR3 is 15 residues. The complete variable domain, with remaining parts taken from reference TRBV30 and TRBJ1-6, reads SQTIHQWPATLVQPVGSPLSLECTVEGTSNPNLYWYRQAAGRGLQLLFYSVGIGQISSEVPQNLSASRPQDRQFILSSKKLLLSDSGFYLCACLLAGGGNSPLHFGNGTRLTVT.

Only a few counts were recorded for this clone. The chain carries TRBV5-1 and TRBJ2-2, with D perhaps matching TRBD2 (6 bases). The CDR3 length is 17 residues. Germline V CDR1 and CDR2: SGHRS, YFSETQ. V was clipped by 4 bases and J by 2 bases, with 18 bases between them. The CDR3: CASSTEGRGVNTGELFF. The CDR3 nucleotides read TGCGCCAGCAGCACCGAGGGGCGCGGGGTTAACACCGGGGAGCTGTTTTTT.

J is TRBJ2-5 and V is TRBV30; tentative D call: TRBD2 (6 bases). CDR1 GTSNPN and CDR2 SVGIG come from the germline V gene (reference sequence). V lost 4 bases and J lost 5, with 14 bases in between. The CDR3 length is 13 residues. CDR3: CAWTRRAGETQYF. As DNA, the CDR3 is TGTGCCTGGACCAGGAGAGCGGGCGAGACCCAGTACTTC.

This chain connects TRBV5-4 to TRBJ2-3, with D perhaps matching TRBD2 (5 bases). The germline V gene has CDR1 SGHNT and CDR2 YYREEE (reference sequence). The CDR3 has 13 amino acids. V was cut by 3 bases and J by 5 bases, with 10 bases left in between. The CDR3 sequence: CASSSIREDTQYF. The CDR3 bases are TGTGCCAGCAGCTCGATTCGGGAAGATACGCAGTATTTT.

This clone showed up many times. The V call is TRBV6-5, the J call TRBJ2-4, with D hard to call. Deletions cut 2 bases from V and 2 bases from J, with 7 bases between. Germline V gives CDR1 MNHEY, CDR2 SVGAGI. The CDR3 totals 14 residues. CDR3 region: CASSYGRSKNIQYF. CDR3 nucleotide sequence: TGTGCCAGCAGTTACGGCCGGTCCAAAAACATTCAGTACTTC.

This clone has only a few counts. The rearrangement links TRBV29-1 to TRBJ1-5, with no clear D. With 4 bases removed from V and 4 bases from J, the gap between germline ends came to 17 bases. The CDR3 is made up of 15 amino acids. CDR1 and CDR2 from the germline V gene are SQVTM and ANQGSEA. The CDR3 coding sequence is TGCAGCGTTGTTCCGGCGGGCTTTGGTAATCAGCCCCAGCATTTT. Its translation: CSVVPAGFGNQPQHF.

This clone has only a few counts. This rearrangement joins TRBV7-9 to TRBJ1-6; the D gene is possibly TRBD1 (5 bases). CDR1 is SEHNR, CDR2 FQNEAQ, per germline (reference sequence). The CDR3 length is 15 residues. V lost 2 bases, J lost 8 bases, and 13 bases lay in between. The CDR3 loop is CASSLQGIGDSPLHF. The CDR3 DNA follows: TGTGCCAGCAGCTTACAGGGTATAGGGGATTCACCCCTCCACTTT.

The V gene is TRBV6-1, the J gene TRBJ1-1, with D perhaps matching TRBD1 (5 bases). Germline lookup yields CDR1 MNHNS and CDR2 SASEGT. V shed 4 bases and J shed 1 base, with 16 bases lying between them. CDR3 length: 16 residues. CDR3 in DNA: TGTGCCAGCAGTGTAGGGACTGGGAGGGGGAACACTGAAGCTTTCTTT. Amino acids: CASSVGTGRGNTEAFF.

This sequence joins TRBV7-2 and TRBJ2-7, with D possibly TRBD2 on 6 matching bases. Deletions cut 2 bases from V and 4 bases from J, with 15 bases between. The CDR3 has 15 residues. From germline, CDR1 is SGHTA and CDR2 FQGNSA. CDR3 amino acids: CASSLRLDVTYEQYF. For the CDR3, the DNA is TGTGCCAGCAGCTTACGACTAGATGTCACTTACGAGCAGTACTTC. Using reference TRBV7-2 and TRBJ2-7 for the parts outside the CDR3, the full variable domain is GAGVSQSPSNKVTEKGKDVELRCDPISGHTALYWYRQSLGQGLEFLIYFQGNSAPDKSGLPSDRFSAERTGGSVSTLTIQRTQQEDSAVYLCASSLRLDVTYEQYFGPGTRLTVT.

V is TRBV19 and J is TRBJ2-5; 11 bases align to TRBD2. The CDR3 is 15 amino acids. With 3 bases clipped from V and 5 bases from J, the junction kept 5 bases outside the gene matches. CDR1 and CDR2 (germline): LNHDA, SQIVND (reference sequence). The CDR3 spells CASSMGLAVGETQYF. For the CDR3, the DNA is TGTGCCAGTAGTATGGGACTAGCGGTGGGGGAGACCCAGTACTTC.

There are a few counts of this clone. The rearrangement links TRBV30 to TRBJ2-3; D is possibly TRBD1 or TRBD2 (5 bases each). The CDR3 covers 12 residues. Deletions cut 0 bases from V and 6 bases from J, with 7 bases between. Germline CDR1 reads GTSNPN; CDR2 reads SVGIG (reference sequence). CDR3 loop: CAWSVRGDTQYF. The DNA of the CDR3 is TGTGCCTGGAGTGTTCGGGGCGATACGCAGTATTTT.

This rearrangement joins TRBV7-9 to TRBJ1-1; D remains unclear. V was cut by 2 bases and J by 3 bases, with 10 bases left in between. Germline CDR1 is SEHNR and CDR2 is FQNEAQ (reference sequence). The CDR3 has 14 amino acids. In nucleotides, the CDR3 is TGTGCCAGCAGCTTAATAACCCGGGACACTGAAGCTTTCTTT. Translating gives CASSLITRDTEAFF.

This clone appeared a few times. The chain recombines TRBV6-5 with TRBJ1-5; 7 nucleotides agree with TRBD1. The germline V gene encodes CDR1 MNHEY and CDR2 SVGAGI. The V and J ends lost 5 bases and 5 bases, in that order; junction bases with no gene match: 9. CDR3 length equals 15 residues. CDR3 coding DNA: TGTGCCAGCAGTAAATCGTACAGGGGAGATCAGCCCCAGCATTTT. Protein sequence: CASSKSYRGDQPQHF.

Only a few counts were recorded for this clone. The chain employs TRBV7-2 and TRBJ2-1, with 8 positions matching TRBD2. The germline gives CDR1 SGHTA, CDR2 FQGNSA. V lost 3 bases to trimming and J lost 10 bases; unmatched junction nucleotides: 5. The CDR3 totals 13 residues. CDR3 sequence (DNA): TGTGCCAGCAGCTTCAAGCGGGGGCACGAGCAGTTCTTC. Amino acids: CASSFKRGHEQFF.

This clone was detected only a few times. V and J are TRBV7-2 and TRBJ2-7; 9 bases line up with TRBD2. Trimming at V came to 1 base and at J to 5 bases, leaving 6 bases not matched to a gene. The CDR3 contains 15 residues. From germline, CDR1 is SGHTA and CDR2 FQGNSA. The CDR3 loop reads CASSLVSSGVDEQYF. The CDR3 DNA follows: TGTGCCAGCAGCTTAGTCTCTAGCGGGGTCGACGAGCAGTACTTC.

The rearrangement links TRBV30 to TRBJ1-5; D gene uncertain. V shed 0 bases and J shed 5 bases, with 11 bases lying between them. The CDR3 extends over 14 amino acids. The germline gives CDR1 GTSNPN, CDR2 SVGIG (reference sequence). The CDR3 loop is CAWSVEGSYQPQHF. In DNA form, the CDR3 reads TGTGCCTGGAGTGTAGAGGGCAGCTATCAGCCCCAGCATTTT.

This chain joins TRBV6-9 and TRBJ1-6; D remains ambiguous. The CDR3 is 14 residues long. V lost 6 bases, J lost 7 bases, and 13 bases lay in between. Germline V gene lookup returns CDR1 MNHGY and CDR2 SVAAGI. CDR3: CASRLEGANSPLHF. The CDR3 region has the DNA TGTGCCAGCAGACTGGAGGGAGCCAATTCACCCCTCCACTTT.

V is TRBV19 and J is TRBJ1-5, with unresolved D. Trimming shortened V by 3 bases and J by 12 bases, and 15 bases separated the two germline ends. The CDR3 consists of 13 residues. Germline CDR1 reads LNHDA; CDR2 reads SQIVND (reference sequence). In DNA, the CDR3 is TGTGCCAGTAGTATTACCCCAGATGCCTACCAGCATTTT. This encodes CASSITPDAYQHF.